These 31 T cell receptor beta chains were all obtained from the same sample, sequenced in a study of PD-L1 blockade in urothelial cancer. The protocol was immunoSEQ multiplex PCR, while the TCRdb copy is restricted to in-frame clones and leaves out a portion. The sample lists about 45,000 clones, about 87% occurring once. This sample comprised PBMCs, obtained around atezolizumab (anti-PD-L1) treatment. The receptors stem from a man older than 75 with urothelial cancer.

The rearrangement links TRBV5-1 to TRBJ2-1; TRBD2 aligns across 8 bases. Unmatched junction bases numbered 12, after V lost 0 bases and J lost 13 bases. Germline values: CDR1 SGHRS, CDR2 YFSETQ. The CDR3 length is 15 residues. The CDR3 sequence is CASSLGSGDPNGQFF. CDR3 coding DNA: TGCGCCAGCAGCTTGGGTAGCGGGGACCCCAATGGTCAGTTCTTC.

The rearrangement links TRBV30 to TRBJ2-3; possibly TRBD2 for D (5 bases). Germline CDR1 and CDR2: GTSNPN and SVGIG (reference sequence). Trimming removed 7 bases at V and 5 bases at J, with 7 bases between. The CDR3 runs to 10 residues. CDR3 loop: CAYGGDTQYF. The CDR3 bases are TGTGCCTACGGAGGAGATACGCAGTATTTT.

This chain connects TRBV18 to TRBJ2-5; D perhaps matches TRBD1 (5 bases). Germline CDR1 KGHSH, CDR2 LQKENI. The CDR3 contains 13 residues. The V and J ends lost 5 bases and 5 bases respectively, with 12 bases between them. The CDR3 here is CASSSGLTETQYF. The CDR3 DNA is TGTGCCAGCTCATCAGGGTTGACGGAGACCCAGTACTTC.

The CDR3 here is CASSEAGTGGNTIYF. Written as DNA, the CDR3 is TGTGCCAGCAGTGAAGCGGGGACAGGTGGTAACACCATATATTTT. The chain has TRBV2 and TRBJ1-3; 8 bases map to TRBD1. Germline loops: CDR1 SNHLY, CDR2 FYNNEI. The CDR3 runs to 15 residues. V lost 0 bases to trimming and J lost 7 bases; unmatched junction nucleotides: 5. The variable domain in full, completed from reference TRBV2 and TRBJ1-3, reads EPEVTQTPSHQVTQMGQEVILRCVPISNHLYFYWYRQILGQKVEFLVSFYNNEISEKSEIFDDQFSVERPDGSNFTLKIRSTKLEDSAMYFCASSEAGTGGNTIYFGEGSWLTVV.

The chain couples TRBV5-1 to TRBJ1-2; D remains unclear. Trimming left V 4 bases short and J 5 bases short, with 12 bases between. From germline, CDR1 is SGHRS and CDR2 YFSETQ. This CDR3 has 13 residues. CDR3 in DNA: TGCGCCAGCAGCCCCCCTGCGTCTTATGGCTACACCTTC. This codes for CASSPPASYGYTF.

The chain couples TRBV5-1 to TRBJ1-4, with 9 bases identical to TRBD1. The CDR3 is 15 amino acids. The V gene end was trimmed by 4 bases and the J gene end by 8 bases; junction bases not matched to a gene: 9. CDR1 is SGHRS and CDR2 is YFSETQ in the germline V gene. The CDR3 spells CASSTSGTGKEKLFF. CDR3 bases: TGCGCCAGCAGCACATCCGGGACAGGGAAGGAAAAACTGTTTTTT.

This clone showed up just a few times. V usage is TRBV2 and J usage is TRBJ2-3; D is possibly TRBD2 (5 bases). With 4 bases removed from V and 1 base from J, the gap between germline ends came to 12 bases. The CDR3 consists of 15 residues. Germline lookup yields CDR1 SNHLY and CDR2 FYNNEI. The CDR3 spells CASSVRTPRTDTQYF. The CDR3 coding sequence is TGTGCCAGCAGTGTAAGGACTCCTCGCACAGATACGCAGTATTTT.

CDR3 nucleotide sequence: TGCGCCAGCACTGCGGGAGACGGCCCCCAAAACATTCAGTACTTC. Amino acid sequence: CASTAGDGPQNIQYF. The chain is built from TRBV5-1 and TRBJ2-4; 7 positions agree with TRBD2. The CDR3 runs 15 residues. From germline, CDR1 is SGHRS and CDR2 YFSETQ. The V and J ends lost 6 bases and 5 bases, in that order; junction bases with no gene match: 11.

The chain links TRBV6-6 to TRBJ2-3; weak D call: TRBD1 (5 bases). The length of the CDR3 is 14 residues. Trimming pared 6 bases from V and 5 bases from J, leaving 15 bases between. The germline V gene encodes CDR1 MNHNY and CDR2 SVGAGI (reference sequence). As DNA, the CDR3 is TGTGCCAGCAGCCTAGGGGCAGCCCTAGATACGCAGTATTTT. This sequence encodes CASSLGAALDTQYF.

The V call is TRBV5-1, the J call TRBJ2-1, with 7 bases fitting TRBD2. The CDR3 has 16 amino acids. The V gene's germline CDR1 is SGHRS and CDR2 YFSETQ. V trimming: 1 base; J trimming: 6 bases; junction bases outside the gene matches: 10. The CDR3 DNA reads as TGCGCCAGCAGCTTGTCGGGAGGATTCGCGGGCAATGAGCAGTTCTTC. Its protein product is CASSLSGGFAGNEQFF.

This clone has a single count. A junction boundary mismatches the germline segment, possibly from a read error. The chain couples TRBV19 to TRBJ2-7; no reliable D call. This CDR3 is 14 amino acids long. The germline V gene has CDR1 LNHDA and CDR2 SQIVND (reference sequence). The CDR3: CASMRSASSNEQYF. The CDR3 DNA is TGTGCCAGTATGCGAAGCGCTTCCTCCAACGAGCAGTACTTC.

The chain recombines TRBV28 with TRBJ1-3; 9 bases fit TRBD1. V lost 6 bases, J lost 4 bases, and 7 bases stayed unmatched. Germline V gives CDR1 MDHEN, CDR2 SYDVKM. The CDR3 runs 15 residues. The CDR3 nucleotides are TGTGCCAGCAGCCCTCGGACAGGGGTAGGAAACACCATATATTTT. It yields the protein CASSPRTGVGNTIYF. Drawing the rest from reference TRBV28 and TRBJ1-3, the complete variable domain is DVKVTQSSRYLVKRTGEKVFLECVQDMDHENMFWYRQDPGLGLRLIYFSYDVKMKEKGDIPEGYSVSREKKERFSLILESASTNQTSMYLCASSPRTGVGNTIYFGEGSWLTVV.

This chain uses TRBV6-1 with TRBJ2-7; TRBD1 matches 7 bases. The germline V gene encodes CDR1 MNHNS and CDR2 SASEGT. The ends lost 5 bases at V and 3 bases at J; junction bases unmatched: 10. The CDR3 spans 15 residues. DNA for the CDR3: TGTGCCAGCAGTAGGGAAATCGGGACAGACTACGAGCAGTACTTC. Encoded protein: CASSREIGTDYEQYF.

The genes are TRBV7-2 and TRBJ2-1; 9 nucleotides line up with TRBD2. The V segment lost 7 bases and the J segment 6 bases; nucleotides outside the gene matches: 10. CDR3 length equals 15 residues. Per the germline V gene, CDR1 is SGHTA and CDR2 is FQGNSA. DNA of the CDR3: TGTGCCAGCACAGAGCGCGGGAGGGTTGGCAATGAGCAGTTCTTC. This codes for CASTERGRVGNEQFF. The whole variable domain, filled in from reference TRBV7-2 and TRBJ2-1, reads GAGVSQSPSNKVTEKGKDVELRCDPISGHTALYWYRQSLGQGLEFLIYFQGNSAPDKSGLPSDRFSAERTGGSVSTLTIQRTQQEDSAVYLCASTERGRVGNEQFFGPGTRLTVL.

This clone was seen a few times. This chain links TRBV6-5 with TRBJ1-1, with TRBD1 as a possible D gene (5 bases). The germline V and J ends were trimmed by 6 bases and 5 bases, with 19 bases remaining between them. Germline V CDR1 and CDR2: MNHEY, SVGAGI. The CDR3 length is 15 residues. The chain's CDR3 is CASSLTDSKGTEAFF. In nucleotides, the CDR3 is TGTGCCAGCAGCCTTACCGACAGCAAAGGGACTGAAGCTTTCTTT.

V usage is TRBV28 and J usage is TRBJ1-5; TRBD1 might be the D (6 bases). Germline CDR1 reads MDHEN; CDR2 reads SYDVKM. Trimming shortened V by 3 bases and J by 4 bases, and 13 bases separated the two germline ends. There are 15 residues in the CDR3. In nucleotides, the CDR3 is TGTGCCAGCAGTTTCTCGGGACAAACTAATCAGCCCCAGCATTTT. This codes for CASSFSGQTNQPQHF.

This chain connects TRBV9 to TRBJ2-1; 7 bases map to TRBD2. The CDR3 is 13 residues long. The junction had 6 bases not matched to a gene; V was cut back by 5 bases and J by 7 bases. Germline-derived CDR1 and CDR2 are SGDLS and YYNGEE. CDR3 region: CASSWGRENEQFF. CDR3 sequence (DNA): TGTGCCAGCAGTTGGGGGAGGGAGAATGAGCAGTTCTTC.

This chain uses TRBV7-6 with TRBJ2-5; 7 bases are shared with TRBD1. Germline CDR1 and CDR2: SGHVS and FNYEAQ. The CDR3 contains 15 residues. Trimming cost V 5 bases and J 0 bases; bases outside gene matches: 6. CDR3 amino acids: CASSPKGQNQETQYF. CDR3 DNA sequence: TGTGCCAGCAGCCCGAAGGGACAGAACCAAGAGACCCAGTACTTC.

The rearrangement uses TRBV19 and TRBJ1-4; D not certain. The CDR3 extends over 14 amino acids. Germline V gives CDR1 LNHDA, CDR2 SQIVND (reference sequence). The V end was cut by 4 bases, the J end by 5 bases, with 11 bases between. The CDR3 bases are TGTGCCAGTAGTAATCGATGGGAGAATGAAAAACTGTTTTTT. Residues: CASSNRWENEKLFF. The whole variable domain, remainder taken from reference TRBV19 and TRBJ1-4, is DGGITQSPKYLFRKEGQNVTLSCEQNLNHDAMYWYRQDPGQGLRLIYYSQIVNDFQKGDIAEGYSVSREKKESFPLTVTSAQKNPTAFYLCASSNRWENEKLFFGSGTQLSVL.

The chain links TRBV11-2 to TRBJ2-7; weak D call: TRBD2 (7 bases). CDR3 size: 16 residues. Trimming removed 5 bases at V and 5 bases at J, with 22 bases between. Germline loops: CDR1 SGHAT, CDR2 FQNNGV. The CDR3 nucleotides read TGTGCCAGCAGCATCTCCGGTCGGGGGGCGCGGAACGAGCAGTACTTC. Translating it yields CASSISGRGARNEQYF.

The rearrangement joins TRBV5-6 to TRBJ2-2; D perhaps matches TRBD1 (5 bases). This CDR3 is built from 14 residues. Germline CDR1 and CDR2: SGHDT and YYEEEE. V was shortened by 3 bases and J by 5 bases, with 11 bases between the two germline ends. CDR3 region: CASSSDTNTGELFF. CDR3 DNA: TGTGCCAGCAGCTCGGACACTAATACCGGGGAGCTGTTTTTT.

The chain recombines TRBV2 with TRBJ2-2; D is ambiguous. CDR1 is SNHLY, CDR2 FYNNEI, per germline. The CDR3 runs to 13 residues. The V end was cut by 4 bases, the J end by 1 base, with 4 bases between. The CDR3 region is CASSVQNTGELFF. CDR3 sequence (DNA): TGTGCCAGCAGTGTTCAGAACACCGGGGAGCTGTTTTTT.

This chain joins TRBV9 and TRBJ1-5, with no clear D. Germline V gene data show CDR1 as SGDLS and CDR2 as YYNGEE. CDR3 length equals 13 residues. Trimming left V 0 bases short and J 8 bases short, with 9 bases between. CDR3 bases: TGTGCCAGCAGCGTAGGGTCCGAGGAGCCCCAGCATTTT. Amino acids: CASSVGSEEPQHF.

This clone is a singleton in its sample. The V gene is TRBV30, the J gene TRBJ2-1; 11 bases are a match to TRBD1. The CDR3 covers 15 residues. CDR1 and CDR2 (germline): GTSNPN, SVGIG (reference sequence). The ends lost 2 bases at V and 9 bases at J; junction bases unmatched: 9. The CDR3: CAWSSGQGALLEQFF. CDR3 nucleotide sequence: TGTGCCTGGAGTTCAGGACAGGGGGCCCTTCTTGAGCAGTTCTTC. Full variable domain (rest looked up from reference TRBV30 and TRBJ2-1): SQTIHQWPATLVQPVGSPLSLECTVEGTSNPNLYWYRQAAGRGLQLLFYSVGIGQISSEVPQNLSASRPQDRQFILSSKKLLLSDSGFYLCAWSSGQGALLEQFFGPGTRLTVL.

The chain couples TRBV5-1 to TRBJ2-5; 7 bases match TRBD1. Per germline, CDR1 SGHRS and CDR2 YFSETQ. Trimming took 4 bases from V and 5 from J; bases not matched to a gene: 5. This CDR3 region has 13 residues. CDR3 in amino acids: CASSTTGQETQYF. DNA of the CDR3: TGCGCCAGCAGCACGACAGGGCAGGAGACCCAGTACTTC. Together with reference TRBV5-1 and TRBJ2-5, the CDR3 gives the full variable domain: KAGVTQTPRYLIKTRGQQVTLSCSPISGHRSVSWYQQTPGQGLQFLFEYFSETQRNKGNFPGRFSGRQFSNSRSEMNVSTLELGDSALYLCASSTTGQETQYFGPGTRLLVL.

This chain joins TRBV2 and TRBJ2-5; 8 nucleotides match TRBD2. Germline V CDR1 and CDR2: SNHLY, FYNNEI. The junction had 7 bases not matched to a gene; V was cut back by 4 bases and J by 9 bases. This CDR3 has 13 residues. The chain's CDR3 is CASSVSGGVAQYF. The CDR3, as DNA: TGTGCCAGCAGTGTTTCGGGGGGGGTGGCCCAGTACTTC.

This chain links TRBV27 with TRBJ1-2; 8 bases are a match to TRBD1. Germline-derived CDR1 and CDR2 are MNHEY and SMNVEV (reference sequence). The trim removed 3 bases at V and 14 bases at J, leaving 11 bases unmatched. There are 13 residues in the CDR3. The CDR3 reads CASSFGTGYNNTF. Written as DNA, the CDR3 is TGTGCCAGCAGTTTTGGGACAGGCTATAATAATACCTTC.

This chain links TRBV5-4 with TRBJ1-3; maybe TRBD1 (5 bases). This CDR3 is built from 17 residues. The germline V gene encodes CDR1 SGHNT and CDR2 YYREEE (reference sequence). V shed 2 bases and J shed 1 base, with 16 bases lying between them. DNA for the CDR3: TGTGCCAGCAGCTTTTTTGGGGGAGGGCGGTCTGGAAACACCATATATTTT. Translating gives CASSFFGGGRSGNTIYF. The complete variable domain, with remaining parts taken from reference TRBV5-4 and TRBJ1-3, reads ETGVTQSPTHLIKTRGQQVTLRCSSQSGHNTVSWYQQALGQGPQFIFQYYREEENGRGNFPPRFSGLQFPNYSSELNVNALELDDSALYLCASSFFGGGRSGNTIYFGEGSWLTVV.

The chain employs TRBV6-1 and TRBJ1-4; TRBD1 matches 8 bases. CDR1 MNHNS and CDR2 SASEGT come from the germline V gene. The CDR3 is 15 amino acids. V was pared by 5 bases and J by 8 bases, with 10 bases of the junction left unmatched. The CDR3 DNA reads as TGTGCCAGCAGTCGAAGGACAGGGCGGGAAGAAAAACTGTTTTTT. Amino acid sequence: CASSRRTGREEKLFF.

V gene TRBV4-2 combines with J gene TRBJ2-2, with TRBD2 as a possible D gene (5 bases). CDR1 and CDR2 from the germline V gene are LGHNA and YNFKEQ. V lost 0 bases to trimming and J lost 4 bases, with 24 bases between them. The CDR3 spans 20 residues. The CDR3 coding sequence is TGTGCCAGCAGCCAAGAGCAGCGGTCAACCCTAGGACCGGGCACCGGGGAGCTGTTTTTT. As protein: CASSQEQRSTLGPGTGELFF.

The DNA for the CDR3 is TGTGCCTGGAGTGGAGGGGGCATGGGTGAGCAGTTCTTC. Amino acids: CAWSGGGMGEQFF. The chain employs TRBV30 and TRBJ2-1; 7 bases match TRBD1. V shed 1 base, J shed 9 bases, and the junction held 6 bases outside the gene matches. Germline loops: CDR1 GTSNPN, CDR2 SVGIG (reference sequence). The CDR3 covers 13 residues.